This T cell receptor beta chain was identified in a study of cytomegalovirus exposure and HLA in healthy donors. Study-wide points: TCR beta V- and J-gene trimming, according to a later analysis, was linked to a missense DCLRE1C variant.

Germline assignment: CDR1 SGHDN and CDR2 FVKESK. V was clipped by 2 bases and J by 8 bases; unmatched bases: 21. The CDR3 sequence is 19 residues long. The study ran its PCR with 60 Vbeta and 13 Jbeta primers. Some clones are missing from TCRdb's copy, which holds only in-frame ones; the method was immunoSEQ multiplex PCR. The sample holds 100,000 to 150,000 clones, 80% seen once. In its sample, this clone was seen once. Its cognate antigen is unknown. This chain connects TRBV14 to TRBJ2-1; 7 bases line up with TRBD2. This clonotype originated in a man aged 40-49 years in good health and CMV-seronegative. Input material: PBMCs. Here the CDR3 reads CASSQLTRGSGFSGDEQFF. The CDR3 nucleotides read TGTGCCAGCAGCCAACTAACCCGGGGTAGCGGGTTTTCTGGGGATGAGCAGTTCTTC.